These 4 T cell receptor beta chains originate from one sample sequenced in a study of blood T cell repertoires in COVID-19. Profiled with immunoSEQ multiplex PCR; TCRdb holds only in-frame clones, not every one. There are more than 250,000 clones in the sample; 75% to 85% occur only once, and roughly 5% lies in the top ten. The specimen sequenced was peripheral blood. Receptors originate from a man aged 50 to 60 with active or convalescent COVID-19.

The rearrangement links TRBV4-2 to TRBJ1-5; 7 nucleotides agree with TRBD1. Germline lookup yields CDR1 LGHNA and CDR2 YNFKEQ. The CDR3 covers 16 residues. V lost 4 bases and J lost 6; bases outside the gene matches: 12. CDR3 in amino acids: CASSPTGLGGPQPQHF. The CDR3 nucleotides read TGTGCCAGCAGCCCGACAGGGTTAGGGGGGCCTCAGCCCCAGCATTTT.

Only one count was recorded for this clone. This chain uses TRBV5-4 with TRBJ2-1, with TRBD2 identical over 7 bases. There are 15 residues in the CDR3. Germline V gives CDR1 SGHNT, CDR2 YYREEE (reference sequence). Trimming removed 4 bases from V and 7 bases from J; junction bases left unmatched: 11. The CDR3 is CASSLGRPPDNEQFF. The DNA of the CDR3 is TGTGCCAGCAGCCTCGGGAGGCCTCCCGATAATGAGCAGTTCTTC.

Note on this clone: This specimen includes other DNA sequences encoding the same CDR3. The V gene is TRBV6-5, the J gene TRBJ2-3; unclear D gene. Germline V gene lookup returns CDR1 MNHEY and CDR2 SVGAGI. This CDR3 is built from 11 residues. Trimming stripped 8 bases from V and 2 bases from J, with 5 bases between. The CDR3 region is CASSSTDTQYF. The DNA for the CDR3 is TGTGCCAGCTCTTCCACAGATACGCAGTATTTT.

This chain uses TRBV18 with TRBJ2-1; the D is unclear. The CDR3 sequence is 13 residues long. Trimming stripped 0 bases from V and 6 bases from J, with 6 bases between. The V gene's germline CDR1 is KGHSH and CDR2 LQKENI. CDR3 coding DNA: TGTGCCAGCTCACCACCGTGGCTCAATGAGCAGTTCTTC. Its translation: CASSPPWLNEQFF.